Following are 22 T cell receptor beta chains from one sample sequenced in a study of OX40 agonist ivuxolimab in advanced cancers. Sequencing was performed with immunoSEQ multiplex PCR; in TCRdb, only in-frame clones are kept and a portion is missing. This table has tens of thousands of clones, approximately 89% appearing once. Sequencing was performed on CD4+ or CD8+ T cells sorted from blood, taken in a trial of the OX40 agonist ivuxolimab. The receptors were sampled from an adult with an advanced solid tumor such as melanoma, head and neck, liver or kidney cancer.

The chain has TRBV4-1 and TRBJ2-5; D unresolved. Trimming cost V 5 bases and J 9 bases, with 19 bases left between them. The CDR3 is 14 residues long. CDR1 is MGHRA, CDR2 YSYEKL, per germline. The CDR3 reads CASSNRPSEWSQYF. The CDR3 DNA sequence: TGCGCCAGCAGCAACCGGCCCAGCGAGTGGTCCCAGTACTTC.

V usage is TRBV27 and J usage is TRBJ2-1; possible D gene TRBD2, 6 bases. Germline assignment: CDR1 MNHEY and CDR2 SMNVEV (reference sequence). CDR3 length: 17 residues. The germline V and J ends were trimmed by 2 bases and 4 bases, with 18 bases remaining between them. The CDR3 DNA is TGTGCCAGCAGTTTAATCTCGGGACTCAGACGGTACAATGAGCAGTTCTTC. Its protein product is CASSLISGLRRYNEQFF.

The chain employs TRBV5-1 and TRBJ2-2; D gene unclear. This CDR3 comprises 15 residues. Trimming pared 0 bases from V and 1 base from J, leaving 7 bases between. The germline gives CDR1 SGHRS, CDR2 YFSETQ. In DNA form, the CDR3 reads TGCGCCAGCAGCTTGGATCAAATGAACACCGGGGAGCTGTTTTTT. It specifies CASSLDQMNTGELFF.

The rearrangement uses TRBV5-1 and TRBJ1-1; D is unclear. Looked up from germline, CDR1 is SGHRS and CDR2 is YFSETQ. The CDR3 length is 15 residues. Between the trimmed V and J ends, which lost 0 bases and 5 bases, there was a span of 14 bases. CDR3 protein: CASSLGAPGGTEAFF. The DNA for the CDR3 is TGCGCCAGCAGCTTGGGGGCACCAGGAGGGACTGAAGCTTTCTTT.

Notes on this clone: Compared with germline, one end of the junction differs, possibly owing to a read error. The chain is built from TRBV7-7 and TRBJ1-3; TRBD1 might be the D (6 bases). This CDR3 has 18 residues. Germline CDR1 SSHAT, CDR2 FNYEAQ (reference sequence). CDR3 bases: TGTGCTAGCAGCGTTAACGGTAAAGGGGGAATCTCTGGAAACACCATATATTTT. Protein: CASSVNGKGGISGNTIYF. Drawing the rest from reference TRBV7-7 and TRBJ1-3, the complete variable domain is GAGVSQSPRYKVTKRGQDVTLRCDPISSHATLYWYQQALGQGPEFLTYFNYEAQPDKSGLPSDRFSAERPEGSISTLTIQRTEQRDSAMYRCASSVNGKGGISGNTIYFGEGSWLTVV.

In its sample, this clone was seen once. The rearrangement joins TRBV19 to TRBJ1-5; no clear D. Germline V gene lookup returns CDR1 LNHDA and CDR2 SQIVND (reference sequence). Trimming removed 7 bases at V and 1 base at J, with 14 bases between. The CDR3 loop spans 15 amino acids. The DNA for the CDR3 is TGTGCCAGTACTGACCCCAATGGCAGCAATCAGCCCCAGCATTTT. It is translated as CASTDPNGSNQPQHF.

This clone was counted only a few times. The V and J genes are TRBV5-1 and TRBJ2-2; the match to TRBD1 covers 7 bases. This CDR3 contains 13 residues. V dropped 2 bases and J dropped 6; count of bases not matched to a gene: 1. Germline CDR1 SGHRS, CDR2 YFSETQ. The CDR3 nucleotides read TGCGCCAGCAGCTTAGGGGGCCCCGGGGAGCTGTTTTTT. Amino acid sequence: CASSLGGPGELFF.

This CDR3 reads CAWIQRGYQETQYF. The CDR3 DNA reads as TGTGCCTGGATTCAACGGGGCTACCAAGAGACCCAGTACTTC. V gene TRBV30 combines with J gene TRBJ2-5; D may match TRBD1 or TRBD2 (5 bases each). The CDR3 consists of 14 residues. V was pared by 4 bases and J by 0 bases, with 12 bases between. Germline V CDR1 and CDR2: GTSNPN, SVGIG (reference sequence).

The chain uses TRBV29-1 and TRBJ2-7; D not resolved. The CDR3 extends over 11 amino acids. Per germline, CDR1 SQVTM and CDR2 ANQGSEA. Trimming removed 4 bases from V and 3 bases from J, with 7 bases in between. The DNA of the CDR3 is TGCAGCGTTGTTCAGCACTACGAGCAGTACTTC. This codes for CSVVQHYEQYF.

The rearrangement uses TRBV4-2 and TRBJ2-1; TRBD2 agrees at 11 bases. In germline, CDR1 is LGHNA, CDR2 YNFKEQ. The ends lost 2 bases at V and 7 bases at J; junction bases unmatched: 7. This CDR3 spans 16 amino acids. The CDR3 here is CASSQLLAGAANEQFF. The CDR3 DNA reads as TGTGCCAGCAGCCAATTACTAGCGGGGGCCGCAAATGAGCAGTTCTTC.

This clone was recorded once. J is TRBJ2-6 and V is TRBV19; the match to TRBD2 covers 10 bases. The germline CDR1 and CDR2 sequences are LNHDA and SQIVND (reference sequence). Trimming at V came to 3 bases and at J to 1 base, leaving 3 bases not matched to a gene. The CDR3 covers 17 residues. The CDR3 DNA sequence: TGTGCCAGTAGTATCCCTAGCGGGGGATCTGGGGCCAACGTCCTGACTTTC. Its protein is CASSIPSGGSGANVLTF.

The rearrangement joins TRBV10-3 to TRBJ2-3; 8 bases align to TRBD2. With V trimmed by 6 bases and J by 0 bases, 2 bases remained unmatched. Per germline, CDR1 ENHRY and CDR2 SYGVKD. The CDR3 is made up of 14 amino acids. In DNA form, the CDR3 reads TGTGCCATCAGGGGACTAGGGAGCACAGATACGCAGTATTTT. It codes for CAIRGLGSTDTQYF.

V usage is TRBV11-2 and J usage is TRBJ2-7; a possible D gene is TRBD2 (5 bases). The germline gives CDR1 SGHAT, CDR2 FQNNGV. The CDR3 is 15 residues long. Between the trimmed V and J ends, which lost 5 bases and 0 bases, there was a span of 14 bases. The CDR3, as DNA: TGTGCCAGCAGCCCCCTCCGGGGATCCTCCTACGAGCAGTACTTC. Translated, it gives CASSPLRGSSYEQYF.

The rearrangement joins TRBV6-1 to TRBJ2-1; D might be TRBD2 (6 bases). The germline gives CDR1 MNHNS, CDR2 SASEGT. The CDR3 loop spans 14 amino acids. Trimming stripped 7 bases from V and 4 bases from J, with 14 bases between. The CDR3 here is CASKNGGDYNEQFF. The CDR3 DNA sequence: TGTGCCAGCAAGAACGGGGGAGATTACAATGAGCAGTTCTTC.

This sequence joins TRBV6-5 and TRBJ1-6, with 8 bases lining up with TRBD1. This CDR3 spans 14 amino acids. J was trimmed by 9 bases and V by 6 bases; bases with no gene match: 7. Per the germline V gene, CDR1 is MNHEY and CDR2 is SVGAGI. The CDR3: CASRPTGARSPLHF. For the CDR3, the DNA is TGTGCCAGCAGGCCGACAGGGGCTCGTTCACCCCTCCACTTT.

The chain has TRBV30 and TRBJ1-2; D possibly corresponds to TRBD1 (5 bases). V lost 5 bases and J lost 4, with 11 bases in between. The CDR3 covers 12 residues. Per the germline V gene, CDR1 is GTSNPN and CDR2 is SVGIG (reference sequence). CDR3 amino acids: CAWGEGSYGYTF. The CDR3 DNA reads as TGTGCCTGGGGGGAGGGGAGCTATGGCTACACCTTC.

The chain couples TRBV6-1 to TRBJ1-1; 8 bases are shared with TRBD1. After removal of 2 bases from V and 0 bases from J, the junction contained 5 bases not matched to a gene. This CDR3 contains 16 residues. Germline CDR1 MNHNS, CDR2 SASEGT. CDR3 sequence reads: CASSETRQGMNTEAFF. CDR3 DNA: TGTGCCAGCAGTGAAACGCGACAGGGGATGAACACTGAAGCTTTCTTT.

The CDR3 is CASSLGNTGAYEQYF. CDR3 bases: TGCGCCAGCAGCTTGGGGAATACGGGAGCTTACGAGCAGTACTTC. The chain is built from TRBV5-1 and TRBJ2-7, with D possibly TRBD2 on 6 matching bases. CDR1 is SGHRS, CDR2 YFSETQ, per germline. The V end lost 0 bases, the J end lost 4 bases, and 14 bases lay between the germline ends. The CDR3 spans 15 residues.

The chain combines TRBV18 with TRBJ1-2; D unclear. Looked up from germline, CDR1 is KGHSH and CDR2 is LQKENI. With 1 base removed from V and 5 bases from J, the gap between germline ends came to 11 bases. This CDR3 has 14 residues. The CDR3 sequence: CASSPRGGNYGYTF. The CDR3 region has the DNA TGTGCCAGCTCACCACGGGGAGGTAATTATGGCTACACCTTC.

The rearrangement uses TRBV7-2 and TRBJ1-3, with unresolved D. Trimming left V 4 bases short and J 0 bases short, with 13 bases between. This CDR3 has 16 residues. Germline V lookup: CDR1 SGHTA, CDR2 FQGNSA. The CDR3 DNA follows: TGTGCCAGCAGCTACCCGAAATTGATCTCTGGAAACACCATATATTTT. It translates to CASSYPKLISGNTIYF.

The gene calls are TRBV6-5 and TRBJ1-5; maybe TRBD1 (6 bases). The ends were cut back, 6 bases at V and 4 bases at J, with 10 bases in the middle. This CDR3 comprises 13 residues. Germline lookup yields CDR1 MNHEY and CDR2 SVGAGI. For the CDR3, the DNA is TGTGCCAGCAGGGGGGGCTTTAATCAGCCCCAGCATTTT. Amino acids: CASRGGFNQPQHF.

This clone was seen a handful of times. The chain is built from TRBV10-3 and TRBJ1-5; no firm D call. The V gene lost 8 bases and the J gene lost 0 bases, with 14 bases spanning the gap. Germline loops: CDR1 ENHRY, CDR2 SYGVKD. The CDR3 is 15 residues long. In DNA, the CDR3 is TGTGCCATCGAGGACGGCCGCTATAGCAATCAGCCCCAGCATTTT. Translating it yields CAIEDGRYSNQPQHF.